The 22 T cell receptor beta chains below come from one sample, sequenced in a study of chemoradiotherapy in HPV16-positive cancers. Generated by immunoSEQ multiplex PCR, the TCRdb table keeps only in-frame clones and is missing some. The sample comprises around 30,000 clones, roughly 90% of which are singletons, and 3.5% to 4% rests with the top ten. The sample here was blood, taken from a patient who underwent chemoradiotherapy. These receptors all stem from a human donor with HPV-associated anogenital cancer.

The count of this clone is one. The gene calls are TRBV10-2 and TRBJ2-2, with a possible D match to TRBD1 (5 bases). With 6 bases removed from V and 6 bases from J, the gap between germline ends came to 17 bases. Looked up from germline, CDR1 is WSHSY and CDR2 is SAAADI. This CDR3 spans 15 amino acids. The CDR3 DNA sequence: TGCGCCAGCAGGATTACTGGACAATTCTCCGGGGAGCTGTTTTTT. It encodes CASRITGQFSGELFF.

V is TRBV28 and J is TRBJ2-5, with 8 positions matching TRBD2. CDR1 and CDR2 from the germline V gene are MDHEN and SYDVKM. V lost 10 bases to trimming and J lost 4 bases; unmatched junction nucleotides: 8. CDR3 size: 13 residues. The DNA of the CDR3 is TGTGCCATCAAGGGAGCGGGGGTAGAGACCCAGTACTTC. Translated, it gives CAIKGAGVETQYF. Full variable domain (outside the CDR3, taken from reference TRBV28 and TRBJ2-5): DVKVTQSSRYLVKRTGEKVFLECVQDMDHENMFWYRQDPGLGLRLIYFSYDVKMKEKGDIPEGYSVSREKKERFSLILESASTNQTSMYLCAIKGAGVETQYFGPGTRLLVL.

The chain uses TRBV5-5 and TRBJ1-1; D is unclear. Trimming removed 2 bases from V and 2 bases from J, with 7 bases in between. There are 13 residues in the CDR3. CDR1 and CDR2 from the germline V gene are SGHKS and YYEKEE (reference sequence). The CDR3 DNA sequence: TGTGCCAGCAGCTTTGCCACTAACACTGAAGCTTTCTTT. Residues: CASSFATNTEAFF.

This clone was seen just once. The chain employs TRBV7-9 and TRBJ1-1, with D uncertain. The CDR3 is 14 amino acids. CDR1 and CDR2 from the germline V gene are SEHNR and FQNEAQ (reference sequence). Trimming took off 0 bases at V and 3 bases at J, with 8 bases between the two ends. For the CDR3, the DNA is TGTGCCAGCAGCTTAGCGGCCCCAGACACTGAAGCTTTCTTT. It translates to CASSLAAPDTEAFF.

The V gene is TRBV29-1, the J gene TRBJ2-3; tentatively, D is TRBD2 (7 bases). V lost 4 bases, J lost 0 bases, and 14 bases lay in between. The germline V gene encodes CDR1 SQVTM and CDR2 ANQGSEA. The CDR3 has 15 residues. CDR3 sequence reads: CSVGGGKSSTDTQYF. DNA for the CDR3: TGCAGCGTTGGCGGGGGCAAGTCTAGCACAGATACGCAGTATTTT.

The chain combines TRBV5-1 with TRBJ2-1; D is unresolved. This CDR3 spans 13 amino acids. Germline CDR1 is SGHRS and CDR2 is YFSETQ. Between the trimmed V and J ends, which lost 0 bases and 10 bases, there was a span of 11 bases. The chain's CDR3 is CASSLAYIREQFF. CDR3 coding DNA: TGCGCCAGCAGCTTGGCCTATATAAGAGAGCAGTTCTTC.

J is TRBJ2-7 and V is TRBV6-5; the D gene is possibly TRBD1 (5 bases). Germline-derived CDR1 and CDR2 are MNHEY and SVGAGI. V was cut by 7 bases and J by 5 bases, with 12 bases left in between. The CDR3 is 12 amino acids. CDR3 loop: CASTGLTDEQYF. The CDR3 DNA is TGTGCCAGCACTGGGTTGACAGACGAGCAGTACTTC.

This rearrangement joins TRBV6-1 to TRBJ1-4, with D unresolved. CDR1 is MNHNS and CDR2 is SASEGT in the germline V gene. The CDR3 extends over 13 amino acids. The V end was cut by 3 bases, the J end by 3 bases, with 5 bases between. The CDR3 nucleotides read TGTGCCAGCAGTGAGAGGGCTAATGAAAAACTGTTTTTT. Its protein product is CASSERANEKLFF.

J is TRBJ2-3 and V is TRBV11-3; 16 bases map to TRBD2. There are 17 residues in the CDR3. The trim removed 5 bases at V and 2 bases at J, leaving 4 bases unmatched. Germline V gene lookup returns CDR1 SGHNT and CDR2 YENEEA. The CDR3 is CASSRGTSGGATDTQYF. CDR3 nucleotides: TGTGCCAGCAGCCGCGGGACTAGCGGGGGGGCCACAGATACGCAGTATTTT.

V usage is TRBV19 and J usage is TRBJ2-3; 8 bases fit TRBD1. CDR3 length equals 16 residues. J was trimmed by 2 bases and V by 7 bases; bases with no gene match: 11. Germline V CDR1 and CDR2: LNHDA, SQIVND (reference sequence). The CDR3 loop is CASKGIWDRLTDTQYF. Here the CDR3 DNA reads TGTGCCAGTAAGGGAATTTGGGACAGGCTCACAGATACGCAGTATTTT.

The chain joins TRBV11-2 to TRBJ2-1; D is possibly TRBD2 (5 bases). The CDR3 covers 15 residues. Germline CDR1 is SGHAT and CDR2 is FQNNGV. With 3 bases removed from V and 5 bases from J, the gap between germline ends came to 14 bases. CDR3 DNA sequence: TGTGCCAGCAGCTTTAGTCCCGGGAACAACAATGAGCAGTTCTTC. Translated, it gives CASSFSPGNNNEQFF.

V and J are TRBV18 and TRBJ1-4; D ambiguous. Between the trimmed V and J ends, which lost 0 bases and 5 bases, there was a span of 10 bases. The CDR3 runs 15 residues. Germline V CDR1 and CDR2: KGHSH, LQKENI. This CDR3 reads CASSPPWSENEKLFF. DNA of the CDR3: TGTGCCAGCTCACCACCGTGGAGTGAGAATGAAAAACTGTTTTTT.

This clone came up once. This chain uses TRBV5-4 with TRBJ2-5; D might be TRBD2 (6 bases). This CDR3 is built from 15 residues. Germline CDR1 SGHNT, CDR2 YYREEE (reference sequence). V gave up 0 bases and J gave up 5 bases, with 14 bases separating them. CDR3 sequence reads: CASSLAGGSEETQYF. In DNA, the CDR3 is TGTGCCAGCAGCTTGGCTGGGGGGTCGGAGGAGACCCAGTACTTC.

This chain connects TRBV15 to TRBJ1-4; 7 bases are a match to TRBD1. The germline CDR1 and CDR2 sequences are LNHNV and YYDKDF (reference sequence). There are 14 residues in the CDR3. J gave up 8 bases and V 6 bases, and 9 bases lay outside the gene matches. CDR3 in amino acids: CATRGTASREKLFF. As DNA, the CDR3 is TGTGCCACCAGAGGGACAGCAAGTCGGGAAAAACTGTTTTTT.

This clone was counted once. The chain couples TRBV7-3 to TRBJ2-2, with TRBD2 identical over 7 bases. The CDR3 consists of 15 residues. The germline V gene has CDR1 SGHTA and CDR2 FQGTGA. V was clipped by 4 bases and J by 4 bases; unmatched bases: 6. Here the CDR3 reads CASSSRAGVTGELFF. For the CDR3, the DNA is TGTGCCAGCAGCTCGCGCGCGGGGGTCACCGGGGAGCTGTTTTTT.

V gene TRBV14 combines with J gene TRBJ1-5; D not resolved. The CDR3 length is 13 residues. The germline CDR1 and CDR2 sequences are SGHDN and FVKESK. V lost 4 bases to trimming and J lost 0 bases, with 4 bases between them. As DNA, the CDR3 is TGTGCCAGCAGCCGTAATAGCAATCAGCCCCAGCATTTT. As protein: CASSRNSNQPQHF.

The J gene is TRBJ1-4, the V gene TRBV7-8; D unresolved. The CDR3 contains 14 residues. The germline gives CDR1 SGHVS, CDR2 FQNEAQ. The V gene lost 5 bases and the J gene lost 6 bases, with 13 bases spanning the gap. The CDR3 sequence is CASSLGMGYEKLFF. The CDR3 region has the DNA TGTGCCAGCAGCCTCGGAATGGGCTATGAAAAACTGTTTTTT.

This rearrangement joins TRBV2 to TRBJ2-7, with D unresolved. The CDR3 sequence is 16 residues long. Germline CDR1 reads SNHLY; CDR2 reads FYNNEI. Deletions cut 0 bases from V and 3 bases from J, with 15 bases between. The chain's CDR3 is CASSEALRVSVYEQYF. The CDR3 region has the DNA TGTGCCAGCAGTGAAGCTTTAAGGGTATCGGTCTACGAGCAGTACTTC.

This clone was seen a few times. The rearrangement links TRBV5-1 to TRBJ2-3; D not certain. V lost 0 bases to trimming and J lost 5 bases, with 13 bases between them. This CDR3 has 15 amino acids. Per the germline V gene, CDR1 is SGHRS and CDR2 is YFSETQ. In nucleotides, the CDR3 is TGCGCCAGCAGCTTGGACAGTAGGTCGGTAGATACGCAGTATTTT. It encodes CASSLDSRSVDTQYF.

V and J are TRBV30 and TRBJ1-3; D remains unclear. This CDR3 has 14 amino acids. The V and J ends lost 0 bases and 2 bases respectively, with 8 bases between them. Germline V lookup: CDR1 GTSNPN, CDR2 SVGIG (reference sequence). The CDR3 DNA reads TGTGCCTGGAGTGTTTCCGGGACTGGAAACACCATATATTTT. Its protein is CAWSVSGTGNTIYF.

J is TRBJ2-5 and V is TRBV7-9, with a tentative D call TRBD2 (6 bases). V was trimmed by 5 bases and J by 2 bases, leaving 18 bases between them. The CDR3 loop spans 16 amino acids. Germline V gene lookup returns CDR1 SEHNR and CDR2 FQNEAQ (reference sequence). CDR3 DNA: TGTGCCAGCAGCCTCGGATGGGAGGCCTGGCAAGAGACCCAGTACTTC. Translation: CASSLGWEAWQETQYF. The whole variable domain, remainder taken from reference TRBV7-9 and TRBJ2-5, is DTGVSQNPRHKITKRGQNVTFRCDPISEHNRLYWYRQTLGQGPEFLTYFQNEAQLEKSRLLSDRFSAERPKGSFSTLEIQRTEQGDSAMYLCASSLGWEAWQETQYFGPGTRLLVL.

This clone was observed once. This chain links TRBV11-1 with TRBJ1-2, with 9 nucleotides matching TRBD1. This CDR3 region has 14 residues. The V segment lost 5 bases and the J segment 5 bases; nucleotides outside the gene matches: 6. Germline V CDR1 and CDR2: SGHAT, FQDESV (reference sequence). The CDR3 sequence is CASSNTGTGYGYTF. Written as DNA, the CDR3 is TGTGCCAGCAGCAATACCGGGACAGGGTATGGCTACACCTTC.